These 7 T cell receptor beta chains share one sample of origin, sequenced in a study of metastatic and nonmetastatic thyroid tumors. All patients were treatment-naive before thyroid surgery. TCRdb reanalyzed the PCR reads via MiXCR. The sample has fewer than 35,000 clones, over 15% seen once. The sequencing sample was made of blood. The receptors were sampled from a female donor with papillary thyroid cancer or a benign thyroid nodule (not recorded which). Some clones in this sample may be carry-over from other donors' samples.

The rearrangement joins TRBV27 to TRBJ1-3; D gene ambiguous. Trimming pared 0 bases from V and 2 bases from J, leaving 8 bases between. The germline V gene encodes CDR1 MNHEY and CDR2 SMNVEV (reference sequence). The CDR3 has 15 residues. CDR3 sequence reads: CASSLSGNPGNTIYF. The CDR3 bases are TGTGCCAGCAGTTTATCGGGGAATCCTGGAAACACCATATATTTT.

This rearrangement joins TRBV28 to TRBJ2-5; tentative D call: TRBD1 (5 bases). The ends were cut back, 2 bases at V and 5 bases at J, with 24 bases in the middle. The CDR3 contains 18 residues. CDR1 and CDR2 from the germline V gene are MDHEN and SYDVKM. DNA for the CDR3: TGTGCCAGCAGTTTAGGGGTCAGGGCCGTGGGGTATGGGGAGACCCAGTACTTC. Translated: CASSLGVRAVGYGETQYF.

The chain has TRBV4-1 and TRBJ2-7; D is unclear. There are 15 residues in the CDR3. V shed 0 bases and J shed 3 bases, with 12 bases lying between them. The germline V gene has CDR1 MGHRA and CDR2 YSYEKL. The CDR3 DNA sequence: TGCGCCAGCAGCCAAGATCGGAACATCGTCTACGAGCAGTACTTC. Amino acids: CASSQDRNIVYEQYF.

This clone occurred many times. Other DNA sequences in the sample encode the same CDR3. The rearrangement uses TRBV7-3 and TRBJ2-3, with 8 bases lining up with TRBD1. Trimming cost V 2 bases and J 5 bases; bases outside gene matches: 3. The CDR3 runs to 14 residues. The germline gives CDR1 SGHTA, CDR2 FQGTGA. The CDR3 loop reads CASSLSTGGDTQYF. Written as DNA, the CDR3 is TGTGCCAGCAGCTTATCCACAGGGGGAGATACGCAGTATTTT.

J is TRBJ2-7 and V is TRBV4-1; the match to TRBD2 covers 7 bases. CDR3 size: 17 residues. The germline V gene encodes CDR1 MGHRA and CDR2 YSYEKL. Unmatched junction bases numbered 9, after V lost 1 base and J lost 0 bases. The CDR3 DNA sequence: TGCGCCAGCAGCCAAGCGGTAGGAGCGGGGAGCTCCTACGAGCAGTACTTC. Encoded protein: CASSQAVGAGSSYEQYF.

The gene calls are TRBV19 and TRBJ2-7, with 13 bases that match TRBD2. J was trimmed by 2 bases and V by 2 bases; bases with no gene match: 12. Germline assignment: CDR1 LNHDA and CDR2 SQIVND (reference sequence). The CDR3 extends over 19 amino acids. The DNA for the CDR3 is TGTGCCAGTAGTATAAGGCCCGGGACTAGCGGGACCCATGCCTACGAGCAGTACTTC. Protein sequence: CASSIRPGTSGTHAYEQYF. The complete variable domain, with remaining parts taken from reference TRBV19 and TRBJ2-7, reads DGGITQSPKYLFRKEGQNVTLSCEQNLNHDAMYWYRQDPGQGLRLIYYSQIVNDFQKGDIAEGYSVSREKKESFPLTVTSAQKNPTAFYLCASSIRPGTSGTHAYEQYFGPGTRLTVT.

This clone is judged medium-sized. Other nucleotide sequences from this sample produce the same CDR3. The chain is built from TRBV6-4 and TRBJ1-1; D perhaps matches TRBD1 (6 bases). Germline lookup yields CDR1 MRHNA and CDR2 SNTAGT. Deletions cut 5 bases from V and 1 base from J, with 11 bases between. The CDR3 spans 14 residues. CDR3 protein: CASSKGVENTEAFF. CDR3 bases: TGTGCCAGCAGTAAGGGGGTGGAGAACACTGAAGCTTTCTTT.